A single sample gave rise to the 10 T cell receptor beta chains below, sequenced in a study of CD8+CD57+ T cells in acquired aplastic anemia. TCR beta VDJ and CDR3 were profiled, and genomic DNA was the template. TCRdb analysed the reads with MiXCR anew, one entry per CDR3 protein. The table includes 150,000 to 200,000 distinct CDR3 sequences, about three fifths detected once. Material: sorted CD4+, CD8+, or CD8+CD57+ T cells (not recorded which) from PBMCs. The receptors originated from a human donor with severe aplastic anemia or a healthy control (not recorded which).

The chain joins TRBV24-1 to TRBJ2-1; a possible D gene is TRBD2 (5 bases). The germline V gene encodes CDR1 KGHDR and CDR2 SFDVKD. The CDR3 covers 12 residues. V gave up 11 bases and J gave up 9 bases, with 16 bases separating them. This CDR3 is CASSPGWGEQFF. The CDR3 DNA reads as TGTGCCAGCAGCCCGGGGTGGGGTGAGCAGTTCTTC.

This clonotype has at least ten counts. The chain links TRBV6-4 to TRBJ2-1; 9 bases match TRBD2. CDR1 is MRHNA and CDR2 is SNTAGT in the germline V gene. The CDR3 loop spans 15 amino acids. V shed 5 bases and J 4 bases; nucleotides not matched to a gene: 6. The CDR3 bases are TGTGCCAGCAGTAGTGGCGGGGGGGAATACAATGAGCAGTTCTTC. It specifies CASSSGGGEYNEQFF.

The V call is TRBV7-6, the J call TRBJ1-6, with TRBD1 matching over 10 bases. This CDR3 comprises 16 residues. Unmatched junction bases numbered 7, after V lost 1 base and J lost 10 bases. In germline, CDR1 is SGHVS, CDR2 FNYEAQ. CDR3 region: CASSLGWTGGGSPLHF. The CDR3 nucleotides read TGTGCCAGCAGCTTAGGTTGGACAGGGGGAGGATCACCCCTCCACTTT.

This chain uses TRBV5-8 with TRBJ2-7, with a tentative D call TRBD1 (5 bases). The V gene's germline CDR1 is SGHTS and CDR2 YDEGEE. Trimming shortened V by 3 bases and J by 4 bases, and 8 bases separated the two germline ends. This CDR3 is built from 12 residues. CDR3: CASSWGLYEQYF. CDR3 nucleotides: TGTGCCAGCAGCTGGGGCCTTTACGAGCAGTACTTC.

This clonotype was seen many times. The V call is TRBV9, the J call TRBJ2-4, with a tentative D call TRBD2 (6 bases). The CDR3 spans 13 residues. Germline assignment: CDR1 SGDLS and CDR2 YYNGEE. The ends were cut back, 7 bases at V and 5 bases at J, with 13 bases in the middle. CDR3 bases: TGTGCCAGCTGGGGGGAAAGTGAAAACATTCAGTACTTC. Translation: CASWGESENIQYF. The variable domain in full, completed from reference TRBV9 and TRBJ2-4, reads DSGVTQTPKHLITATGQRVTLRCSPRSGDLSVYWYQQSLDQGLQFLIQYYNGEERAKGNILERFSAQQFPDLHSELNLSSLELGDSALYFCASWGESENIQYFGAGTRLSVL.

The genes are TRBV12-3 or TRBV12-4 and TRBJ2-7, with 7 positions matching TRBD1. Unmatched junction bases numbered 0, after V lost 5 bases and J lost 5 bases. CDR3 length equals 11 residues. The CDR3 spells CASSDRDEQYF. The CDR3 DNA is TGTGCCAGCAGTGACAGGGACGAGCAGTACTTC.

CDR3 sequence: CASSESLGPNYGYTF. CDR3 DNA: TGTGCCAGCAGTGAGTCATTGGGGCCCAACTATGGCTACACCTTC. V gene TRBV7-8 combines with J gene TRBJ1-2, with D possibly TRBD1 on 5 matching bases. Germline assignment: CDR1 SGHVS and CDR2 FQNEAQ. The CDR3 is made up of 15 amino acids. The V end lost 6 bases, the J end lost 2 bases, and 16 bases lay between the germline ends.

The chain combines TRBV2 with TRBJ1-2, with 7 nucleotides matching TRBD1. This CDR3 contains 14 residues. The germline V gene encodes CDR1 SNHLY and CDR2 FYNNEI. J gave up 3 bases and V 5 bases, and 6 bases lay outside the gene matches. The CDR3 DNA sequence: TGTGCCAGCAGTCCCACGGGACAGCACTATGGCTACACCTTC. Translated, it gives CASSPTGQHYGYTF.

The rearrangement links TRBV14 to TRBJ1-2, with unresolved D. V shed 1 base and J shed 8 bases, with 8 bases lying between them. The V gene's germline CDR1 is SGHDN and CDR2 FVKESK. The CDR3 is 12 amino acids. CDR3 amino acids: CASSQGTVGYTF. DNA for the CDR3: TGTGCCAGCAGCCAAGGTACAGTCGGCTACACCTTC.

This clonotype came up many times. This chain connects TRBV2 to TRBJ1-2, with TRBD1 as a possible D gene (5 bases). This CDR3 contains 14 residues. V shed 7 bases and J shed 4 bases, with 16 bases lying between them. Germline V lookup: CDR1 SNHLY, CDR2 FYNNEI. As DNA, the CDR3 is TGTGCCAGCACTCAAACGGGACCCACCTATGGCTACACCTTC. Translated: CASTQTGPTYGYTF.